This TCR beta chain was sequenced during a study of CD8 T cells in Susac syndrome. Random hexamers primed reverse transcription of 0.5 to 1 ug RNA. In TCRdb, the immunoSEQ multiplex PCR reads were re-called with MiXCR into one record per CDR3 protein. The repertoire has some 450,000 distinct CDR3 sequences, roughly 85% of them found once; the top ten carry 0.12%. Germline-derived CDR1 and CDR2 are MGHRA and YSYEKL. V was clipped by 1 base and J by 2 bases, with 10 bases between them. The CDR3 totals 15 residues. The TCR sequence derives from a human donor with multiple sclerosis. The genes are TRBV4-1 and TRBJ2-3; possible D gene TRBD2, 6 bases. The sample was CD8+ T cells from PBMCs. CDR3 amino acids: CASSQGGISTDTQYF. The DNA for the CDR3 is TGCGCCAGCAGCCAAGGCGGGATCTCCACAGATACGCAGTATTTT.